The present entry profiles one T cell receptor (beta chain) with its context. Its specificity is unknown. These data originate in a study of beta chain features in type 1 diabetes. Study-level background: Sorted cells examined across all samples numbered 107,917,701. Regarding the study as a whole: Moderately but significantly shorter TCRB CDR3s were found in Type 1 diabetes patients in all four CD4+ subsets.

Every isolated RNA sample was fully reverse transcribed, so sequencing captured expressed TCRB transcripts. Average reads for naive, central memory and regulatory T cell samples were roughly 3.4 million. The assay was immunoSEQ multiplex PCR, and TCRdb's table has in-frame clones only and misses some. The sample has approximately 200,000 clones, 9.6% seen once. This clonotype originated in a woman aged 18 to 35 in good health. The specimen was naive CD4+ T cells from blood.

CDR3 residues: CASSLVPGPVGGYTF. CDR3 bases: TGCGCCAGCAGCTTGGTCCCTGGGCCAGTGGGTGGCTACACCTTC. This chain uses TRBV5-1 with TRBJ1-2, with unresolved D. This CDR3 contains 15 residues. The germline CDR1 and CDR2 sequences are SGHRS and YFSETQ. V was clipped by 0 bases and J by 7 bases, with 16 bases between them.